The rows below give T cell receptor beta chains drawn from one sample of a study of Ad26.COV2.S vaccination and SARS-CoV-2 variants. Profiled with immunoSEQ multiplex PCR; TCRdb holds only in-frame clones, not every one. This table has approximately 300,000 clones, approximately 86% appearing once. The sequencing used peripheral blood, collected in a trial of Ad26.COV2.S vaccine versus placebo. Receptors originate from a person aged 18 to 65 who received the Ad26.COV2.S COVID-19 vaccine or a placebo. Each CDR3 is given without its conserved first and last residue.

v_call,cdr3_aa
TRBV6-2/TRBV6-3,ASSYVGYQETQY
TRBV7-9,ASSKGWATEAF
TRBV20-1,SASPVEKLF
TRBV11-2,ASSAARYEQY
TRBV7-2,ASSLGGARQPQH
TRBV6-1,ASSELGLSTDTQY
TRBV7-2,ASSLLRGGAGEQF
TRBV4-3,ASSQGTGKGGGYT
TRBV5-6,ASSFGQGAKNTEAF
TRBV5-6,ASSFRGFAYEQY
TRBV5-5,ASSSLTGATEAF
TRBV4-3,ASSQDPAGGQKDTQY
TRBV20-1,SARRAGSYT
TRBV12-3/TRBV12-4,ASSLTGADGYT
TRBV4-1,ASSPAGSGYEQY
TRBV9,ASSAYPGQSGYT
TRBV7-9,ASSLSSINSPYT
TRBV25-1,ASSPGSGGADEQF
TRBV3-1/TRBV3-2,ASSQVLANYGYT
TRBV24-1,ATSDSRTSGGADTQY
TRBV9,ASSKDGGHQPQH
TRBV7-2,ASSLVSGGAGTDTQY
TRBV6-2/TRBV6-3,ASSYSTARSQGNIQY
TRBV5-4,ASSLRSTEAF
TRBV5-4,ASSFLAGGTETQY
TRBV10-3,ATWTSGGAGEQY
TRBV3-1/TRBV3-2,ASSFRNFNLGNTIY
TRBV19,ASRRTGEGKLF
TRBV10-3,AISEVPFSGANVLT
TRBV19,ATADGWNSPLH
TRBV6-5,ASSNGAYGNTIY
TRBV27,ATGQAHNEQF
TRBV5-4,ASSSRGKGTEAF
TRBV2,ASNSGVYEQY
TRBV23-1,ASTRGGTRLSPLH
TRBV5-1,ASSITLLSDGYT
TRBV30,AWRRSTEAF
TRBV12-3/TRBV12-4,ASSAPRREGYT
TRBV19,ASSERNPGELF
TRBV30,AWRLAGDTQY